The 29 T cell receptor beta chains listed next were all sequenced from one sample in a study of metastatic and nonmetastatic thyroid tumors (dated by TCRdb to the early 2020s). No treatment had been received by any patient before thyroid surgery. Libraries were built with PCR. Data came from an Illumina HiSeq 4000. The raw public reads went through TCRdb reprocessing: fastp at Q25, MiXCR clone calling, in-frame beta chains kept. The sample records under 5,000 clones, roughly 35% of which are singletons. The top ten constitute 35% to 45% of the sample. Sequences were obtained from adjacent normal tissue. The receptors here all came from a male donor with papillary thyroid cancer or a benign thyroid nodule (not recorded which). Some clones in this sample may be carry-over from other donors' samples.

This clone was observed a handful of times. V gene TRBV11-2 combines with J gene TRBJ2-1, with D unresolved. Looked up from germline, CDR1 is SGHAT and CDR2 is FQNNGV. The V end lost 0 bases, the J end lost 9 bases, and 15 bases lay between the germline ends. The CDR3 loop spans 15 amino acids. CDR3 region: CASSLDPGPNGEQFF. DNA for the CDR3: TGTGCCAGCAGCTTAGATCCGGGCCCCAATGGTGAGCAGTTCTTC.

This sequence joins TRBV24-1 and TRBJ2-6; D is undetermined. CDR1 is KGHDR, CDR2 SFDVKD, per germline. The CDR3 loop spans 11 amino acids. V lost 7 bases and J lost 16, with 13 bases in between. The CDR3: CATRPHVGLTF. The CDR3, as DNA: TGTGCCACCAGACCCCATGTAGGTCTGACTTTC.

A few counts support this clone. The chain recombines TRBV12-3 or TRBV12-4 with TRBJ2-5, with unresolved D. The CDR3 runs to 11 residues. The V and J ends lost 2 bases and 5 bases respectively, with 3 bases between them. CDR3 sequence reads: CASSLSETQYF. The CDR3 DNA is TGTGCCAGCAGTTTATCGGAGACCCAGTACTTC.

The chain couples TRBV12-3 or TRBV12-4 to TRBJ2-5; weak D call: TRBD2 (6 bases). The V and J ends lost 8 bases and 2 bases respectively, with 21 bases between them. This CDR3 has 16 residues. The CDR3, as DNA: TGTGCCAGCTCACCTCCGGGAGAGAATGGGCAAGAGACCCAGTACTTC. This sequence encodes CASSPPGENGQETQYF.

CDR3 coding DNA: TGTGCCAGCAGCTCGACTCGGGTTACTGAAGCTTTCTTT. Its protein is CASSSTRVTEAFF. The gene calls are TRBV11-2 and TRBJ1-1; D call uncertain. Germline loops: CDR1 SGHAT, CDR2 FQNNGV. Between the trimmed V and J ends, which lost 4 bases and 5 bases, there was a span of 11 bases. The length of the CDR3 is 13 residues. The variable domain in full, with the rest retrieved from reference TRBV11-2 and TRBJ1-1, is EAGVAQSPRYKIIEKRQSVAFWCNPISGHATLYWYQQILGQGPKLLIQFQNNGVVDDSQLPKDRFSAERLKGVDSTLKIQPAKLEDSAVYLCASSSTRVTEAFFGQGTRLTVV.

This chain joins TRBV6-1 and TRBJ2-7, with D uncertain. The CDR3 sequence is 11 residues long. Trimming stripped 10 bases from V and 5 bases from J, with 12 bases between. CDR1 and CDR2 from the germline V gene are MNHNS and SASEGT. The DNA of the CDR3 is TGTGCCACCGGTCGGACCCACGAGCAGTACTTC. Translation gives CATGRTHEQYF.

This clone turned up a few times. The V and J genes are TRBV6-5 and TRBJ1-1, with D maybe TRBD1 (6 bases). Germline V gene lookup returns CDR1 MNHEY and CDR2 SVGAGI. CDR3 length: 14 amino acids. Trimming pared 4 bases from V and 1 base from J, leaving 10 bases between. The CDR3 DNA reads as TGTGCCAGCAGTTGGGGGGGCGGGAACACTGAAGCTTTCTTT. Translating gives CASSWGGGNTEAFF.

V usage is TRBV20-1 and J usage is TRBJ2-7, with 8 bases matching TRBD2. V shed 4 bases, J shed 4 bases, and the junction held 6 bases outside the gene matches. Germline CDR1 DFQATT, CDR2 SNEGSKA (reference sequence). This CDR3 contains 13 residues. In DNA form, the CDR3 reads TGCAGTGCTATGAGCGGGAGTAGTTACGAGCAGTACTTC. Translated, it gives CSAMSGSSYEQYF.

This clone was counted between two and nine times. The chain employs TRBV27 and TRBJ1-2, with 9 positions matching TRBD1. The V segment lost 6 bases and the J segment 5 bases; nucleotides outside the gene matches: 10. From germline, CDR1 is MNHEY and CDR2 SMNVEV (reference sequence). The CDR3 contains 15 residues. The CDR3 DNA reads TGTGCCAGCAGCCACCGACCGACAGGGGGGTATGGCTACACCTTC. It specifies CASSHRPTGGYGYTF.

This CDR3 reads CASSLDRGRAYEQYF. The CDR3 region has the DNA TGTGCCAGCAGCTTGGACAGGGGACGGGCCTACGAGCAGTACTTC. The chain uses TRBV5-5 and TRBJ2-7; TRBD1 matches 7 bases. The CDR3 covers 15 residues. Trimming cost V 0 bases and J 2 bases; bases outside gene matches: 5. Per the germline V gene, CDR1 is SGHKS and CDR2 is YYEKEE (reference sequence).

In DNA form, the CDR3 reads TGTGCCAGCAGCCCAAGGGGGCAGGGCGATGAGCAGTTCTTC. It encodes CASSPRGQGDEQFF. The chain employs TRBV7-2 and TRBJ2-1; 7 bases agree with TRBD1. CDR1 is SGHTA, CDR2 FQGNSA, per germline. V shed 5 bases and J 8 bases; nucleotides not matched to a gene: 9. The CDR3 covers 14 residues.

Only a few counts were recorded for this clone. The chain uses TRBV2 and TRBJ2-5, with D uncertain. This CDR3 has 13 amino acids. Germline V CDR1 and CDR2: SNHLY, FYNNEI. The ends were cut back, 4 bases at V and 5 bases at J, with 11 bases in the middle. The CDR3 loop is CASSGLEMETQYF. CDR3 sequence (DNA): TGTGCCAGCAGTGGCCTAGAGATGGAGACCCAGTACTTC.

Sample share makes this clone large. The chain is built from TRBV19 and TRBJ1-5; 7 bases match TRBD1. The CDR3 runs 15 residues. CDR1 is LNHDA and CDR2 is SQIVND in the germline V gene (reference sequence). J was trimmed by 4 bases and V by 6 bases; bases with no gene match: 9. CDR3 sequence reads: CASSLDRAFNQPQHF. The CDR3 DNA reads TGTGCCAGTAGCCTAGACAGGGCTTTTAATCAGCCCCAGCATTTT.

This clone is deemed medium-sized. This rearrangement joins TRBV9 to TRBJ1-3; 10 bases agree with TRBD1. V was clipped by 3 bases and J by 10 bases; unmatched bases: 7. This CDR3 is 14 amino acids long. Looked up from germline, CDR1 is SGDLS and CDR2 is YYNGEE. The CDR3 here is CASSATGGEGTIYF. The CDR3 DNA reads as TGTGCCAGCAGCGCGACAGGGGGCGAAGGGACCATATATTTT.

There are a few counts of this clone. The V call is TRBV6-5, the J call TRBJ1-6; D call uncertain. Trimming took off 0 bases at V and 12 bases at J, with 9 bases between the two ends. The germline V gene encodes CDR1 MNHEY and CDR2 SVGAGI. The CDR3 spans 13 residues. CDR3 sequence (DNA): TGTGCCAGCAGTTACTCCCTATCTGAACCCCTCCACTTT. Translation: CASSYSLSEPLHF.

In its sample, this clone was seen a few times. The J gene is TRBJ2-2, the V gene TRBV7-2; no firm D call. The length of the CDR3 is 12 residues. Looked up from germline, CDR1 is SGHTA and CDR2 is FQGNSA. Trimming stripped 1 base from V and 6 bases from J, with 3 bases between. The CDR3 DNA reads as TGTGCCAGCAGCTTAGGGTCCGGGGAGCTGTTTTTT. Its translation: CASSLGSGELFF.

Written as DNA, the CDR3 is TGTGCCAGCAGCCCCAGAAGTTGGTTGACCGGGGAGCTGTTTTTT. This codes for CASSPRSWLTGELFF. V gene TRBV13 combines with J gene TRBJ2-2; D is unclear. The CDR3 has 15 amino acids. The V end was cut by 5 bases, the J end by 5 bases, with 15 bases between. The germline V gene has CDR1 PRHDT and CDR2 FYEKMQ (reference sequence). Based on the CDR3 plus reference TRBV13 and TRBJ2-2, the full variable domain is AAGVIQSPRHLIKEKRETATLKCYPIPRHDTVYWYQQGPGQDPQFLISFYEKMQSDKGSIPDRFSAQQFSDYHSELNMSSLELGDSALYFCASSPRSWLTGELFFGEGSRLTVL.

The V gene is TRBV6-1, the J gene TRBJ2-3, with TRBD2 identical over 8 bases. The V gene's germline CDR1 is MNHNS and CDR2 SASEGT. The CDR3 covers 12 residues. J lost 10 bases, V lost 7 bases, and 7 bases had no gene match. CDR3 coding DNA: TGTGCCAGCATCGGAGAGACTAGCGCGCAGTATTTT. This encodes CASIGETSAQYF.

This sequence joins TRBV12-3 or TRBV12-4 and TRBJ2-7; D ambiguous. This CDR3 comprises 13 residues. The V and J ends lost 6 bases and 3 bases respectively, with 12 bases between them. As DNA, the CDR3 is TGTGCCAGCAGCGCCACGTTGGGCTACGAGCAGTACTTC. It is translated as CASSATLGYEQYF.

The chain has TRBV4-1 and TRBJ2-2; possible D gene TRBD2, 5 bases. Trimming removed 1 base from V and 6 bases from J, with 18 bases in between. Germline lookup yields CDR1 MGHRA and CDR2 YSYEKL. The CDR3 extends over 17 amino acids. The CDR3 coding sequence is TGCGCCAGCAGCCAAGTTCTAAGCGGTGCGTTAGCCGGGGAGCTGTTTTTT. It specifies CASSQVLSGALAGELFF.

This sequence joins TRBV28 and TRBJ2-7; 9 nucleotides align to TRBD1. Trimming cost V 2 bases and J 6 bases; bases outside gene matches: 8. Per the germline V gene, CDR1 is MDHEN and CDR2 is SYDVKM. The CDR3 sequence is 15 residues long. The CDR3 DNA is TGTGCCAGCAGTTTAAGAACAGGGGGCTCGGTCGAGCAGTACTTC. Protein: CASSLRTGGSVEQYF.

The V and J genes are TRBV9 and TRBJ2-1, with 7 positions matching TRBD2. Germline CDR1 SGDLS, CDR2 YYNGEE. V was pared by 3 bases and J by 5 bases, with 11 bases of the junction left unmatched. The CDR3 contains 16 residues. In DNA, the CDR3 is TGTGCCAGCAGCGATCGGACTAGTCGGGTCAACAATGAGCAGTTCTTC. This translates into CASSDRTSRVNNEQFF. The whole variable domain, filled in from reference TRBV9 and TRBJ2-1, reads DSGVTQTPKHLITATGQRVTLRCSPRSGDLSVYWYQQSLDQGLQFLIQYYNGEERAKGNILERFSAQQFPDLHSELNLSSLELGDSALYFCASSDRTSRVNNEQFFGPGTRLTVL.

V usage is TRBV20-1 and J usage is TRBJ2-1, with 8 positions matching TRBD2. Germline values: CDR1 DFQATT, CDR2 SNEGSKA (reference sequence). This CDR3 spans 13 amino acids. Trimming at V came to 6 bases and at J to 9 bases, leaving 10 bases not matched to a gene. The CDR3 nucleotides are TGCAGTGCCCGGACTAGCAACTGGGGTGAGCAGTTCTTC. It is translated as CSARTSNWGEQFF.

This clone was recorded a few times. The chain employs TRBV6-1 and TRBJ1-5, with D hard to call. Germline V CDR1 and CDR2: MNHNS, SASEGT. The CDR3 is 14 amino acids. Trimming removed 5 bases at V and 3 bases at J, with 11 bases between. DNA of the CDR3: TGTGCCAGCAGTCTTGGAGGTAACAATCAGCCCCAGCATTTT. Amino acid sequence: CASSLGGNNQPQHF.

Sample share makes this clone large. The chain employs TRBV6-1 and TRBJ2-5, with 8 bases lining up with TRBD1. The germline gives CDR1 MNHNS, CDR2 SASEGT. This CDR3 has 16 residues. J lost 2 bases, V lost 6 bases, and 11 bases had no gene match. The CDR3: CASSKLTGTGQETQYF. CDR3 bases: TGTGCCAGCAGCAAACTAACCGGGACAGGACAAGAGACCCAGTACTTC.

The CDR3 nucleotides read TGTGCCAGCAACAGTCTGCCCTATAATTCACCCCTCCACTTT. Amino acids: CASNSLPYNSPLHF. The chain combines TRBV28 with TRBJ1-6; D unclear. The length of the CDR3 is 14 residues. Between the trimmed V and J ends, which lost 7 bases and 2 bases, there was a span of 9 bases. Germline-derived CDR1 and CDR2 are MDHEN and SYDVKM.

This chain links TRBV7-2 with TRBJ2-7; 11 nucleotides line up with TRBD1. The CDR3 contains 16 residues. From germline, CDR1 is SGHTA and CDR2 FQGNSA. The junction had 4 bases not matched to a gene; V was cut back by 0 bases and J by 3 bases. DNA of the CDR3: TGTGCCAGCAGCTTAGCGCTGGGGACAGGGGGCTACGAGCAGTACTTC. Its translation is CASSLALGTGGYEQYF.

This clone is hyperexpanded. V and J are TRBV27 and TRBJ1-1, with D perhaps matching TRBD1 (6 bases). The CDR3 consists of 13 residues. V was clipped by 2 bases and J by 5 bases, with 9 bases between them. Germline V gives CDR1 MNHEY, CDR2 SMNVEV (reference sequence). In DNA, the CDR3 is TGTGCCAGCAGTTTAGGCAGGGGAACTGAAGCTTTCTTT. Translation: CASSLGRGTEAFF.

The table lists this clone with a few counts. J is TRBJ1-1 and V is TRBV6-1; D is unresolved. Per germline, CDR1 MNHNS and CDR2 SASEGT. V lost 10 bases, J lost 5 bases, and 11 bases lay in between. This CDR3 is built from 11 residues. In DNA, the CDR3 is TGTGCCACAAAGAAAGGTACTGAAGCTTTCTTT. Residues: CATKKGTEAFF.